Each of the 4 T cell receptor beta chains below was sequenced from the same sample in a study of metastatic and nonmetastatic thyroid tumors. Through MiXCR, TCRdb re-clonotyped the PCR reads. Of 12,000 or so clones detected, 23% appear once; the ten largest clones hold around 11%. Each patient came to thyroid surgery without any prior treatment (of any kind). The sample was adjacent normal tissue. These receptors originate from a female donor with papillary thyroid cancer or a benign thyroid nodule (not recorded which). Some clones in this sample may be carry-over from other donors' samples.

This clone is labeled medium-sized (0.01 to 0.1%). The chain is built from TRBV19 and TRBJ1-2, with 10 bases that match TRBD1. CDR3 length: 15 residues. V was pared by 2 bases and J by 3 bases, with 3 bases of the junction left unmatched. Germline-derived CDR1 and CDR2 are LNHDA and SQIVND (reference sequence). CDR3 bases: TGTGCCAGTAGTATAAGACAGGGGGCCGACTATGGCTACACCTTC. It specifies CASSIRQGADYGYTF. Filled out from reference TRBV19 and TRBJ1-2, the complete variable domain reads DGGITQSPKYLFRKEGQNVTLSCEQNLNHDAMYWYRQDPGQGLRLIYYSQIVNDFQKGDIAEGYSVSREKKESFPLTVTSAQKNPTAFYLCASSIRQGADYGYTFGSGTRLTVV.

The genes are TRBV6-1 and TRBJ2-7; either TRBD1 or TRBD2 may fit D (5 bases each). The CDR3 extends over 16 amino acids. The germline V and J ends were trimmed by 2 bases and 5 bases, with 19 bases remaining between them. Germline lookup yields CDR1 MNHNS and CDR2 SASEGT. The CDR3 loop is CASSEIRDGNWDEQYF. The CDR3, as DNA: TGTGCCAGCAGTGAAATCCGGGACGGAAACTGGGACGAGCAGTACTTC.

This clone showed up many times. The chain couples TRBV20-1 to TRBJ2-7; TRBD2 aligns across 8 bases. The CDR3 is 15 residues long. Germline loops: CDR1 DFQATT, CDR2 SNEGSKA (reference sequence). Unmatched junction bases numbered 9, after V lost 3 bases and J lost 2 bases. The CDR3 loop reads CSARGASGQTYEQYF. As DNA, the CDR3 is TGCAGTGCTAGGGGGGCTAGCGGGCAAACCTACGAGCAGTACTTC.

This clone has more than one count but fewer than ten. The rearrangement uses TRBV28 and TRBJ2-1; TRBD2 aligns across 8 bases. CDR1 is MDHEN and CDR2 is SYDVKM in the germline V gene. The junction had 16 bases not matched to a gene; V was cut back by 5 bases and J by 10 bases. CDR3 length: 16 residues. CDR3 sequence reads: CASSLQLAVVPMEQFF. CDR3 coding DNA: TGTGCCAGCAGTCTCCAACTAGCGGTCGTACCGATGGAGCAGTTCTTC.